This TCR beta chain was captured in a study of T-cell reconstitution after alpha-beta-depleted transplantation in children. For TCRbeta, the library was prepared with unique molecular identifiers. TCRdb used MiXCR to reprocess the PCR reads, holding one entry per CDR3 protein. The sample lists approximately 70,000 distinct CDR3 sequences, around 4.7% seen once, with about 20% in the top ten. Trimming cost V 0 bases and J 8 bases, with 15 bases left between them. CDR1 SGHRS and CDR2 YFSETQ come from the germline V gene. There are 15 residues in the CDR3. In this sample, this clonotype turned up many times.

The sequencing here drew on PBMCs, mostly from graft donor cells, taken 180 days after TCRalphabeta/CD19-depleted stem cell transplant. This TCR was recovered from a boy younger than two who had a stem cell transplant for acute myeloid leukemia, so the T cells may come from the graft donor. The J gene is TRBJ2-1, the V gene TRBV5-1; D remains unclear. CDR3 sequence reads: CASSLARSPRDEQFF. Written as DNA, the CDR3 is TGCGCCAGCAGCTTGGCCCGAAGCCCTCGGGATGAGCAGTTCTTC.